Here is one T cell receptor (beta chain) with its context. Authors' analysis steps: Reference gene primer amplification gave nucleated cell count estimates. This table comes from immunoSEQ multiplex PCR, and its TCRdb copy is limited to in-frame clones, with some not included. D and trimming were read from the DNA, whereas the V and J calls and clone size are those reported in that table. The sample has nearly 200,000 clones, 70% to 90% seen once. The data were taken from a study of blood T cell repertoires in COVID-19. Deletions cut 3 bases from V and 8 bases from J, with 13 bases between. Looked up from germline, CDR1 is MDHEN and CDR2 is SYDVKM. CDR3 length equals 13 residues. Seattle enrolled patients during active infection and tracked them longitudinally.

Sequencing was performed on peripheral blood. This sequence was found in a man in his 60s with COVID-19, enrolled during active disease. This chain connects TRBV28 to TRBJ1-2, with TRBD1 as a possible D gene (5 bases). CDR3 protein: CASSFRGTVGYTF. CDR3 coding DNA: TGTGCCAGCAGTTTTAGGGGAACGGTCGGCTACACCTTC.